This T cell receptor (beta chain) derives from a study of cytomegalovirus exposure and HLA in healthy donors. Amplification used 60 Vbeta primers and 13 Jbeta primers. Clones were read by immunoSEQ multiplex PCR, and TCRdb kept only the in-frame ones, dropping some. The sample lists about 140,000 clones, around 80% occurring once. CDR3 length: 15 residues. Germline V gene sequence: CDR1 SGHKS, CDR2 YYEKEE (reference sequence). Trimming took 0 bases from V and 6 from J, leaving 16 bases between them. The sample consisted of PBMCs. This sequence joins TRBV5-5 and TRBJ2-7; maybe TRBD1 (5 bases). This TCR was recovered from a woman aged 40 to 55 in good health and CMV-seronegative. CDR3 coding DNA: TGTGCCAGCAGCTTGGGGTTGGGGTCTGACAGCGAGCAGTACTTC. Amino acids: CASSLGLGSDSEQYF. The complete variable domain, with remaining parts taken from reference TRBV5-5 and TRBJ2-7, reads DAGVTQSPTHLIKTRGQQVTLRCSPISGHKSVSWYQQVLGQGPQFIFQYYEKEERGRGNFPDRFSARQFPNYSSELNVNALLLGDSALYLCASSLGLGSDSEQYFGPGTRLTVT.